This T cell receptor beta chain was identified during a study of human T cells and chemical hapten exposure. Sample time point: patch test 1, 2 weeks after DPC sensitization. Treatment described: therapeutic diphenylcyclopropenone sensitization with weekly scalp DPC. One entry per CDR3 protein, called by TCRdb with MiXCR from the RACE reads. The sample includes approximately 74,000 distinct CDR3 sequences, approximately 35% of them seen just once. Remarks on this clonotype: The antigen remains unidentified.

General observations from the study: The formation of large CDR3 similarity clusters by expanded TCRs significantly exceeded that of controls. The donor cohort had alopecia, so its immune response may not match that of healthy people.

The junction had 2 bases not matched to a gene; V was cut back by 8 bases and J by 0 bases. Germline CDR1 and CDR2: MNHNY and SVGAGI (reference sequence). There are 13 residues in the CDR3. The TCR comes from a man aged 35-49 years with alopecia areata. Some clones in this sample may be carry-over from other donors' samples. The rearrangement uses TRBV6-6 and TRBJ1-1; 8 bases fit TRBD1. The sequencing used whole blood, collected in connection with sensitization to the hapten diphenylcyclopropenone (DPC). The CDR3 sequence: CASGTGMNTEAFF. The CDR3, as DNA: TGTGCCAGCGGGACAGGTATGAACACTGAAGCTTTCTTT.